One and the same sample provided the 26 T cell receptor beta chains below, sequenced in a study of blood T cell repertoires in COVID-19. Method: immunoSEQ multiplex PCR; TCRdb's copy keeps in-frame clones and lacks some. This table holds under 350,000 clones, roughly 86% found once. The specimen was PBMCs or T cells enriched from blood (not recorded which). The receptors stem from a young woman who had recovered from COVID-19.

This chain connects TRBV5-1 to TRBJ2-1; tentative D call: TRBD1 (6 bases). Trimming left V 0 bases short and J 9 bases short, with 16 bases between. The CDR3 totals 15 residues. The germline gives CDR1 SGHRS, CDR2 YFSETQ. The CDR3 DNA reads TGCGCCAGCAGCTTGGCCCGGACTCCAGGGGTTGAGCAGTTCTTC. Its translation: CASSLARTPGVEQFF.

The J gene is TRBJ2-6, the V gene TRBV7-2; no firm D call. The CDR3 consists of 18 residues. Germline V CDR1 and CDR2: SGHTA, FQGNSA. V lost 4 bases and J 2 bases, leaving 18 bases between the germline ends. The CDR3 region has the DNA TGTGCCAGCAGCTCGGTCCCGGAGCCTCTGGCTGGGGCCAACGTCCTGACTTTC. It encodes CASSSVPEPLAGANVLTF.

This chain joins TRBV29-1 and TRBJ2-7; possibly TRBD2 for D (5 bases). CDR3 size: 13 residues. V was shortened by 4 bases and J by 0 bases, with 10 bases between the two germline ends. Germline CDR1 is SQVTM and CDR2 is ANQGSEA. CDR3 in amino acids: CSVVWESSYEQYF. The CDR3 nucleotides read TGCAGCGTTGTATGGGAGAGCTCCTACGAGCAGTACTTC.

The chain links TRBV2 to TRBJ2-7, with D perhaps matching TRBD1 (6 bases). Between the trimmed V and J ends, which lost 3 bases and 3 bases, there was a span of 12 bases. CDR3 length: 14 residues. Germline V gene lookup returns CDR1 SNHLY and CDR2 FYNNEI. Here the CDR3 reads CASSDGQGLYEQYF. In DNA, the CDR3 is TGTGCCAGCAGTGATGGTCAGGGGCTCTACGAGCAGTACTTC.

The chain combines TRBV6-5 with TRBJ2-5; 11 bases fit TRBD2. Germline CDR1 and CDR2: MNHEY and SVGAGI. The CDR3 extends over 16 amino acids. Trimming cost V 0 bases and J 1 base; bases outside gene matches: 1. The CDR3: CASSYSGTSGQETQYF. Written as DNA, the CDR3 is TGTGCCAGCAGTTACTCCGGGACTAGCGGCCAAGAGACCCAGTACTTC.

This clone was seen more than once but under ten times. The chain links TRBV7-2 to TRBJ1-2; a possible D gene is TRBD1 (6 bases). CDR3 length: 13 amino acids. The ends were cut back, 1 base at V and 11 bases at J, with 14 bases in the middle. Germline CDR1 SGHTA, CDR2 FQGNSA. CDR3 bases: TGTGCCAGCAGCTTAGGGAAACAGGGCGCTTACACCTTC. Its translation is CASSLGKQGAYTF.

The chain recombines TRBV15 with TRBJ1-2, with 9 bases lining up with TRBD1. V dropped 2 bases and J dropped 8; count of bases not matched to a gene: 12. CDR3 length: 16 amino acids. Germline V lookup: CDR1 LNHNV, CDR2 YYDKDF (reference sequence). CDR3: CATSRRIQGASKGYTF. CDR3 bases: TGTGCCACCAGCAGACGTATACAGGGGGCTAGTAAGGGCTACACCTTC.

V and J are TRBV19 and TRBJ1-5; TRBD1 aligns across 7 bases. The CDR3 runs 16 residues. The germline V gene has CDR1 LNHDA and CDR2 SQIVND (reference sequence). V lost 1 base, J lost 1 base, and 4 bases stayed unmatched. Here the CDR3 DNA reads TGTGCCAGTAGTATAGTCCCGGGACAGAGCAATCAGCCCCAGCATTTT. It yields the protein CASSIVPGQSNQPQHF.

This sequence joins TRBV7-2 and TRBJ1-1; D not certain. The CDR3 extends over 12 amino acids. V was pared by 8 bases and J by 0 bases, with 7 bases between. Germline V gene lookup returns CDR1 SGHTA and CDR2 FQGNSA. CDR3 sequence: CASGLMNTEAFF. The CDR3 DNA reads TGTGCCAGCGGGCTGATGAACACTGAAGCTTTCTTT.

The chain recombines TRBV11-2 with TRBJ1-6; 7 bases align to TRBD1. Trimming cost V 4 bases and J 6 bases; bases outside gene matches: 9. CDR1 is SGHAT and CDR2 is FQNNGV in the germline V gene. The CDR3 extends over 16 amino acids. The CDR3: CASSSLRQGLNSPLHF. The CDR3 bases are TGTGCCAGCAGCTCCTTAAGACAGGGACTTAATTCACCCCTCCACTTT.

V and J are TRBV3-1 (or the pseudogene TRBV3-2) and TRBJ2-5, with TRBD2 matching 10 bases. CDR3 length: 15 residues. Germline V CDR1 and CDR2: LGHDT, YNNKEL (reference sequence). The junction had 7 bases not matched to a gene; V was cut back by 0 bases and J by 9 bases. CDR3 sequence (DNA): TGTGCCAGCAGCCAAGATCTAGCGGGGGTCGTTTCCCAGTACTTC. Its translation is CASSQDLAGVVSQYF.

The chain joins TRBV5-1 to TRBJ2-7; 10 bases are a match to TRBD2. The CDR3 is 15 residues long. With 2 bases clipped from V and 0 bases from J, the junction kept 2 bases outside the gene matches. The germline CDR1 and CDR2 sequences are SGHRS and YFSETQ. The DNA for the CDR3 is TGCGCCAGCAGCTTTAGGACTAGCGGCTCCTACGAGCAGTACTTC. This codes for CASSFRTSGSYEQYF. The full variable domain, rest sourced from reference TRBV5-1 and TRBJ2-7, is KAGVTQTPRYLIKTRGQQVTLSCSPISGHRSVSWYQQTPGQGLQFLFEYFSETQRNKGNFPGRFSGRQFSNSRSEMNVSTLELGDSALYLCASSFRTSGSYEQYFGPGTRLTVT.

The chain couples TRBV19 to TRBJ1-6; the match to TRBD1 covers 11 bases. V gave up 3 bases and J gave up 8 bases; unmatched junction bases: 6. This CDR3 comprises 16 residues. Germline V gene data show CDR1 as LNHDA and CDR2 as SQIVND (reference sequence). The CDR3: CASSITRTGGDSPLHF. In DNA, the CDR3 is TGTGCCAGTAGTATCACCAGGACAGGGGGCGATTCACCCCTCCACTTT.

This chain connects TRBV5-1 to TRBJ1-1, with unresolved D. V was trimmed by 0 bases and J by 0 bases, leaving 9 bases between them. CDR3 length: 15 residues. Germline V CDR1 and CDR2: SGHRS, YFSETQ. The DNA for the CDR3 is TGCGCCAGCAGCTTGGATGGCGGCCTGAACACTGAAGCTTTCTTT. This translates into CASSLDGGLNTEAFF. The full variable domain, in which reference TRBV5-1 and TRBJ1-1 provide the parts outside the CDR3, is KAGVTQTPRYLIKTRGQQVTLSCSPISGHRSVSWYQQTPGQGLQFLFEYFSETQRNKGNFPGRFSGRQFSNSRSEMNVSTLELGDSALYLCASSLDGGLNTEAFFGQGTRLTVV.

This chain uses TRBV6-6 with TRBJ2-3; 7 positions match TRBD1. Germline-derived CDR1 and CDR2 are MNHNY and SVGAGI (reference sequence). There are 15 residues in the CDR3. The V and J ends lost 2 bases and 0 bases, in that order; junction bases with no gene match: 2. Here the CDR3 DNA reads TGTGCCAGCAGTTACAGGGACAGAAGCACAGATACGCAGTATTTT. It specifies CASSYRDRSTDTQYF.

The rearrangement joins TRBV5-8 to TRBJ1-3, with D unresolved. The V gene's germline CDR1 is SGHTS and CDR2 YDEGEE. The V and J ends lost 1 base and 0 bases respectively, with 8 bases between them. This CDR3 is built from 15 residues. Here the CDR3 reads CASSLLRISGNTIYF. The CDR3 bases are TGTGCCAGCAGCTTGTTGAGGATCTCTGGAAACACCATATATTTT.

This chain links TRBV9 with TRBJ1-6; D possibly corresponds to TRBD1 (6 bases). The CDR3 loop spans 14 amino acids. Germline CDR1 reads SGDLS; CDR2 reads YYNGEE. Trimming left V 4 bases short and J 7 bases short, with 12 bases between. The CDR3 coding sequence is TGTGCCAGCAGCCCCCGGACAGAGAATTCACCCCTCCACTTT. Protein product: CASSPRTENSPLHF.

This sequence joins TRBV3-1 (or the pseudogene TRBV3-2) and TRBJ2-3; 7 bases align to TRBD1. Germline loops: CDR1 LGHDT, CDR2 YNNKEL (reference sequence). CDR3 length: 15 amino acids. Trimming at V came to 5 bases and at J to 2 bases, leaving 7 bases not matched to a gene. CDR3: CASSVGQVFTDTQYF. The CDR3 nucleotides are TGTGCCAGCAGCGTTGGACAGGTGTTCACAGATACGCAGTATTTT.

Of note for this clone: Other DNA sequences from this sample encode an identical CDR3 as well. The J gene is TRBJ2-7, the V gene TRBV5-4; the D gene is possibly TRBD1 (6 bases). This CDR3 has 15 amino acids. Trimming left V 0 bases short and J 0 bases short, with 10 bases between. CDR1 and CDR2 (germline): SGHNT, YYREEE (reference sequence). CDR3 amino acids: CASSLGQGISYEQYF. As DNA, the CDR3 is TGTGCCAGCAGCTTGGGCCAGGGGATCTCCTACGAGCAGTACTTC.

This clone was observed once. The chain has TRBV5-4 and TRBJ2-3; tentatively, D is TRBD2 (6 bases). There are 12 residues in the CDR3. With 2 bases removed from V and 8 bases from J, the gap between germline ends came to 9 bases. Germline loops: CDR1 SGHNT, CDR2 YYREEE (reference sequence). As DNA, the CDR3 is TGTGCCAGCAGCTTCCGGAGGGGTACGCAGTATTTT. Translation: CASSFRRGTQYF.

CDR3 protein: CASSLGDRGLSYEQYF. The CDR3 DNA follows: TGTGCCAGCAGCTTAGGGGACAGGGGGCTCTCCTACGAGCAGTACTTC. The chain joins TRBV7-2 to TRBJ2-7; TRBD1 matches at 12 bases. The V and J ends lost 1 base and 0 bases, in that order; junction bases with no gene match: 1. The germline gives CDR1 SGHTA, CDR2 FQGNSA. This CDR3 region has 16 residues.

The CDR3: CASSLRYEQYF. CDR3 coding DNA: TGCGCCAGCAGCTTGCGGTACGAGCAGTACTTC. V gene TRBV5-1 combines with J gene TRBJ2-7; D unresolved. V was cut by 1 base and J by 4 bases, with 3 bases left in between. Per the germline V gene, CDR1 is SGHRS and CDR2 is YFSETQ. The CDR3 runs 11 residues.

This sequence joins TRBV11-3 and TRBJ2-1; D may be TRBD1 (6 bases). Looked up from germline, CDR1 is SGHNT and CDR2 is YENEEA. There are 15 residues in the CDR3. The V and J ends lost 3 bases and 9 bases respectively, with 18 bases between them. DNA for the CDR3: TGTGCCAGCAGCTTTATTTCGACAGGCCTCAGTGAGCAGTTCTTC. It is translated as CASSFISTGLSEQFF.

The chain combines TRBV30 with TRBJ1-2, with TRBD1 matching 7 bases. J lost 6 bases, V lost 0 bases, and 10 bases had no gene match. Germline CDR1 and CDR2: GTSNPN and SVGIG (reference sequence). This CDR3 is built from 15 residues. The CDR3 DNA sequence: TGTGCCTGGAGTGTCCTCCTTATGACAGGGAATGGCTACACCTTC. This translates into CAWSVLLMTGNGYTF.

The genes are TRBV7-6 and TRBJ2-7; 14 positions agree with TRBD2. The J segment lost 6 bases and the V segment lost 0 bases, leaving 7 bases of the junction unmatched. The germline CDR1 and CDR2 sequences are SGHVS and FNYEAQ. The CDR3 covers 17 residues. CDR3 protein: CASSLAGLAGAMGEQYF. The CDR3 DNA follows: TGTGCCAGCAGCTTAGCGGGACTAGCGGGAGCAATGGGCGAGCAGTACTTC.

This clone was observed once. The CDR3 DNA reads TGCGCCAGCAGCGCTTATTACGGGACAGGGGGTCCTCTTAACTATGGCTACACCTTC. Translating it yields CASSAYYGTGGPLNYGYTF. This chain joins TRBV5-1 and TRBJ1-2; TRBD1 matches at 11 bases. Per germline, CDR1 SGHRS and CDR2 YFSETQ. V lost 4 bases, J lost 1 base, and 15 bases stayed unmatched. This CDR3 has 19 residues.